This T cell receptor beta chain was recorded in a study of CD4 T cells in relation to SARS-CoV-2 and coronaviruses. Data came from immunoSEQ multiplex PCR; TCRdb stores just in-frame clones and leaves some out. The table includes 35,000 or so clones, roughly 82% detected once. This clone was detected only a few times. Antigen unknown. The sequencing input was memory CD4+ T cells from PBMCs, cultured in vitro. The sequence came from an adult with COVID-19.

DNA of the CDR3: TGTGCCAGCAGCTTGTTAGGCGGTCTAAGCTCTGGAAACACCATATATTTT. Translated: CASSLLGGLSSGNTIYF. The chain employs TRBV5-6 and TRBJ1-3; D gene uncertain. This CDR3 comprises 17 residues. In germline, CDR1 is SGHDT, CDR2 YYEEEE. The ends were cut back, 1 base at V and 0 bases at J, with 14 bases in the middle.